This TCR beta chain was identified during a study of response to subunit inactivated influenza vaccine. This clonotype was seen many times. In TCRdb, the RT-PCR reads were re-called with MiXCR into one record per CDR3 protein. This table has more than 550,000 distinct CDR3 sequences, 10% to 15% appearing once. After removal of 5 bases from V and 1 base from J, the junction contained 10 bases not matched to a gene. There are 17 residues in the CDR3. Germline V CDR1 and CDR2: MNHEY, SVGAGI. Sequenced here: PBMCs from blood, sampled on the day of vaccination. The chain couples TRBV6-5 to TRBJ2-3; 9 nucleotides align to TRBD1. This TCR was recovered from a man aged 45-65 years who received an inactivated influenza vaccine. The CDR3 sequence: CASSTPWDRDGTDTQYF. Written as DNA, the CDR3 is TGTGCCAGCAGTACTCCATGGGACAGGGACGGCACAGATACGCAGTATTTT.